The 20 T cell receptor beta chains in this list originate from one sample, sequenced in a study of CD8+CD57+ T cells in acquired aplastic anemia. Researchers used genomic DNA as the template to profile TCR beta VDJ and CDR3. TCRdb passed the reads through MiXCR, listing each CDR3 protein once. The sample includes roughly 61,000 distinct CDR3 sequences, about 54% of them seen just once. The sequencing sample was made of sorted CD4+, CD8+, or CD8+CD57+ T cells (not recorded which) from PBMCs. Every receptor here comes from a human donor in good health, serving as a control.

The V call is TRBV25-1, the J call TRBJ2-7, with D maybe TRBD1 (6 bases). Trimming shortened V by 3 bases and J by 9 bases, and 12 bases separated the two germline ends. CDR1 and CDR2 from the germline V gene are MGHDK and SYGVNS. This CDR3 region has 12 residues. CDR3 in amino acids: CASSDGTLWQYF. CDR3 in DNA: TGTGCCAGCAGTGACGGGACACTTTGGCAGTACTTC.

The CDR3 loop reads CATSRDRGGQPQHF. The CDR3 nucleotides are TGTGCCACCAGCAGAGACAGGGGCGGACAGCCCCAGCATTTT. This chain uses TRBV15 with TRBJ1-5, with D perhaps TRBD1 (6 bases). Germline CDR1 reads LNHNV; CDR2 reads YYDKDF (reference sequence). The CDR3 runs 14 residues. The V end was cut by 0 bases, the J end by 7 bases, with 10 bases between. The full variable domain, completed using reference TRBV15 and TRBJ1-5, is DAMVIQNPRYQVTQFGKPVTLSCSQTLNHNVMYWYQQKSSQAPKLLFHYYDKDFNNEADTPDNFQSRRPNTSFCFLDIRSPGLGDTAMYLCATSRDRGGQPQHFGDGTRLSIL.

The chain is built from TRBV10-3 and TRBJ2-7, with 8 bases matching TRBD2. The length of the CDR3 is 15 residues. The junction had 10 bases not matched to a gene; V was cut back by 4 bases and J by 5 bases. Germline CDR1 reads ENHRY; CDR2 reads SYGVKD. CDR3 amino acids: CAISASFTSGNEQYF. Written as DNA, the CDR3 is TGTGCCATCAGTGCTAGTTTTACTAGCGGAAACGAGCAGTACTTC.

The CDR3 spells CSARESGFEAFF. DNA for the CDR3: TGCAGTGCTAGAGAATCGGGGTTTGAAGCTTTCTTT. The V gene is TRBV20-1, the J gene TRBJ1-1, with no clear D. There are 12 residues in the CDR3. Trimming took 0 bases from V and 7 from J, leaving 9 bases between them. The germline gives CDR1 DFQATT, CDR2 SNEGSKA (reference sequence).

This clonotype was observed many times. In DNA, the CDR3 is TGTGCCAGCAGACCAGCGGGAGGGCGAGTCTACGAGCAGTACTTC. Translation: CASRPAGGRVYEQYF. V is TRBV28 and J is TRBJ2-7; 10 bases are shared with TRBD2. Germline assignment: CDR1 MDHEN and CDR2 SYDVKM. The CDR3 is 15 amino acids. Trimming at V came to 6 bases and at J to 3 bases, leaving 8 bases not matched to a gene.

This clonotype was picked up a small number of times. The chain recombines TRBV7-9 with TRBJ2-5; no definite D call. The CDR3 loop spans 13 amino acids. Trimming left V 1 base short and J 5 bases short, with 8 bases between. Germline V gene data show CDR1 as SEHNR and CDR2 as FQNEAQ (reference sequence). The CDR3 DNA follows: TGTGCCAGCAGCTTAGTCGGTGGGGAGACCCAGTACTTC. Translating gives CASSLVGGETQYF.

This clonotype came up many times. J is TRBJ2-5 and V is TRBV5-4; 9 bases line up with TRBD2. The J segment lost 5 bases and the V segment lost 3 bases, leaving 8 bases of the junction unmatched. The CDR3 spans 15 residues. Germline loops: CDR1 SGHNT, CDR2 YYREEE (reference sequence). This CDR3 reads CASSWRAGGSETQYF. The CDR3 nucleotides read TGTGCCAGCAGCTGGAGAGCGGGAGGTAGTGAGACCCAGTACTTC.

Only a few counts were recorded for this clonotype. The V and J genes are TRBV2 and TRBJ2-7; a possible D gene is TRBD2 (6 bases). The CDR3 covers 13 residues. V dropped 7 bases and J dropped 2 bases, with 12 bases sitting between them. From germline, CDR1 is SNHLY and CDR2 FYNNEI. The CDR3 region is CASNPAGTYEQYF. For the CDR3, the DNA is TGTGCCAGCAACCCGGCGGGAACCTACGAGCAGTACTTC. Based on the CDR3 plus reference TRBV2 and TRBJ2-7, the full variable domain is EPEVTQTPSHQVTQMGQEVILRCVPISNHLYFYWYRQILGQKVEFLVSFYNNEISEKSEIFDDQFSVERPDGSNFTLKIRSTKLEDSAMYFCASNPAGTYEQYFGPGTRLTVT.

The chain links TRBV19 to TRBJ1-2; perhaps TRBD1 as D (6 bases). V lost 6 bases, J lost 6 bases, and 17 bases lay in between. This CDR3 is 14 amino acids long. CDR1 and CDR2 from the germline V gene are LNHDA and SQIVND (reference sequence). CDR3 coding DNA: TGTGCCAGTAGCCAGTCCCAGGGGCGAGATGGCTACACCTTC. It is translated as CASSQSQGRDGYTF.

The chain links TRBV2 to TRBJ1-1; D unresolved. CDR1 and CDR2 (germline): SNHLY, FYNNEI. Trimming pared 2 bases from V and 2 bases from J, leaving 9 bases between. This CDR3 is 14 amino acids long. CDR3 amino acids: CASSERQVNTEAFF. For the CDR3, the DNA is TGTGCCAGCAGTGAACGGCAGGTTAACACTGAAGCTTTCTTT.

On this clonotype: Its ends do not fully match the called genes, so a read error is possible. The chain couples TRBV20-1 to TRBJ2-7; TRBD1 might be the D (6 bases). This CDR3 comprises 14 residues. Germline lookup yields CDR1 DFQATT and CDR2 SNEGSKA (reference sequence). The CDR3 loop is CSARGTGQRGGQYF. DNA of the CDR3: TGCAGTGCTAGGGGTACAGGGCAAAGGGGCGGGCAGTACTTT.

This chain connects TRBV19 to TRBJ2-7; 7 positions match TRBD2. CDR1 and CDR2 (germline): LNHDA, SQIVND (reference sequence). After removal of 5 bases from V and 1 base from J, the junction contained 11 bases not matched to a gene. The CDR3 loop spans 16 amino acids. CDR3 nucleotide sequence: TGTGCCAGTAGTGTCCCTCTCGGGGGGACGTCCTACGAGCAGTACTTC. Translation gives CASSVPLGGTSYEQYF.

The chain couples TRBV9 to TRBJ2-1; D call uncertain. The ends were cut back, 5 bases at V and 10 bases at J, with 13 bases in the middle. The CDR3 is made up of 12 amino acids. The V gene's germline CDR1 is SGDLS and CDR2 YYNGEE. DNA of the CDR3: TGTGCCAGCAGAGATCCCTCCAACGAGCAGTTCTTC. Protein product: CASRDPSNEQFF.

The J gene is TRBJ2-1, the V gene TRBV24-1; D remains ambiguous. This CDR3 spans 12 amino acids. The V gene lost 5 bases and the J gene lost 2 bases, with 3 bases spanning the gap. Germline loops: CDR1 KGHDR, CDR2 SFDVKD. The CDR3 nucleotides read TGTGCCACCAGTGCTCCCTACAATGAGCAGTTCTTC. It codes for CATSAPYNEQFF.

The sample holds many counts of this clonotype. This chain connects TRBV11-3 to TRBJ2-3, with D unresolved. The CDR3 has 13 residues. Deletions cut 1 base from V and 14 bases from J, with 16 bases between. Germline V gives CDR1 SGHNT, CDR2 YENEEA. In DNA form, the CDR3 reads TGTGCCAGCAGCTTAGGTGGCCCCCCTCTGCCGTATTTT. This codes for CASSLGGPPLPYF.

At least ten counts were recorded for this clonotype. The chain carries TRBV19 and TRBJ2-1, with 7 bases lining up with TRBD1. V lost 0 bases, J lost 10 bases, and 6 bases stayed unmatched. The CDR3 runs 14 residues. Germline assignment: CDR1 LNHDA and CDR2 SQIVND (reference sequence). The CDR3: CASSIEVGDSEQFF. The DNA of the CDR3 is TGTGCCAGTAGTATAGAGGTAGGGGACAGCGAGCAGTTCTTC.

This clonotype was picked up many times. Given a much more abundant clone one base away, this may be a read error. This chain links TRBV15 with TRBJ1-1; tentative D call: TRBD1 (6 bases). Per germline, CDR1 LNHNV and CDR2 YYDKDF (reference sequence). Trimming removed 5 bases at V and 6 bases at J, with 13 bases between. The CDR3 contains 13 residues. CDR3 coding DNA: TGTGCCACCAGCGGAGGGGGGAGCCCTGAAGCTTTCTTT. It encodes CATSGGGSPEAFF.

The V and J genes are TRBV7-8 and TRBJ2-5; D might be TRBD2 (5 bases). Germline V gene sequence: CDR1 SGHVS, CDR2 FQNEAQ. The V gene lost 0 bases and the J gene lost 5 bases, with 10 bases spanning the gap. The CDR3 sequence is 14 residues long. The CDR3 sequence is CASSLAGGSETQYF. For the CDR3, the DNA is TGTGCCAGCAGCTTAGCGGGCGGGTCGGAGACCCAGTACTTC.

This clonotype was counted many times. The rearrangement joins TRBV27 to TRBJ1-3; TRBD1 aligns across 8 bases. Germline CDR1 reads MNHEY; CDR2 reads SMNVEV (reference sequence). CDR3 length equals 15 residues. V shed 5 bases, J shed 2 bases, and the junction held 5 bases outside the gene matches. CDR3 sequence: CASSTGGRPGNTIYF. DNA for the CDR3: TGTGCCAGCAGTACAGGGGGTCGCCCTGGAAACACCATATATTTT.

This clonotype occurred many times. CDR3 sequence: CASSPPSPTSSYEQYF. The CDR3 region has the DNA TGTGCCAGCTCACCGCCCTCCCCGACAAGTTCCTACGAGCAGTACTTC. The V and J genes are TRBV18 and TRBJ2-7; D remains unclear. The germline V and J ends were trimmed by 3 bases and 1 base, with 16 bases remaining between them. Per the germline V gene, CDR1 is KGHSH and CDR2 is LQKENI. The CDR3 length is 16 residues.